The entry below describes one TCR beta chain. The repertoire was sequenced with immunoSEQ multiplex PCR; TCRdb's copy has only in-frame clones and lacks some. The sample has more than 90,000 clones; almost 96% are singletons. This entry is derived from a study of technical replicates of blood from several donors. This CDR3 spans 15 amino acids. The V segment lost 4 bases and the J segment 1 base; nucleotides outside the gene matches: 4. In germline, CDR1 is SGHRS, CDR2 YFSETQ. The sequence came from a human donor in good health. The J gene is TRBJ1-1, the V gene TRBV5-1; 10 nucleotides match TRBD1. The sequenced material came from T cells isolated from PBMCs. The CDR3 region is CASSIRDRGNTEAFF. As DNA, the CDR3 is TGCGCCAGCAGCATCCGGGACAGGGGGAACACTGAAGCTTTCTTT.